This is a list of T cell receptor beta chains from one sample in a study of blood T cell repertoires in COVID-19. This table comes from immunoSEQ multiplex PCR, and its TCRdb copy is limited to in-frame clones, with some not included. The sample lists some 140,000 clones; around 73% were seen once. Sequencing used peripheral blood. Source of these receptors: a man in his sixties who had recovered from COVID-19. The CDR3 runs from the conserved cysteine through the conserved F or W. A D gene is named only where the DNA matches it firmly. Some rows have no size entry. The others give once, few or many, or a class for an expanded clone.

CDR3nt	CDR3aa	v_gene	j_gene	d_gene	abundance
TGTGCCAGCAGTTACACCGGGACAGCGAACACTGAAGCTTTCTTT	CASSYTGTANTEAFF	TRBV6-6	TRBJ1-1	TRBD1	.
TGTGCCAGCAGCGTAGATCTCCAGGGGGCGAACACTGAAGCTTTCTTT	CASSVDLQGANTEAFF	TRBV9	TRBJ1-1	TRBD1	.
TGTGCCAGCAGCCCAGGGGTACTGTTCGGGGAGCTGTTTTTT	CASSPGVLFGELFF	TRBV9	TRBJ2-2	.	once
TGTGCCAGCAGCTTAGCTTTATTCGGTCAAGAGACCCAGTACTTC	CASSLALFGQETQYF	TRBV7-2	TRBJ2-5	.	.
TGTGCCAGCACCCGAGGGGGGGTGAACACTGAAGCTTTCTTT	CASTRGGVNTEAFF	TRBV5-8	TRBJ1-1	.	.
TGTGCCAGCAGCCCGGGACAGGGGGCATATGGCTACACCTTC	CASSPGQGAYGYTF	TRBV5-6	TRBJ1-2	TRBD1	.
TGTGCCAGCAGTGTGGACACTGACTATGGCTACACCTTC	CASSVDTDYGYTF	TRBV2	TRBJ1-2	.	.
TGTGCCAGCTCACCCACGGGGGGGAACACTGAAGCTTTCTTT	CASSPTGGNTEAFF	TRBV18	TRBJ1-1	.	.
TGTGCCAGTAGTCGTCCTAGCGGGAGCAGCACAGATACGCAGTATTTT	CASSRPSGSSTDTQYF	TRBV19	TRBJ2-3	TRBD2	.
TGTGCCAGCACCACTTCTAGCGGGGGGGAGTACTTC	CASTTSSGGEYF	TRBV6-5	TRBJ2-7	TRBD2	.
TGTGCCATCAGTGGACGGACAGGGAATTCGAATGAGCAGTTCTTC	CAISGRTGNSNEQFF	TRBV10-3	TRBJ2-1	TRBD1	.
TGCGCCAGCAGCTCGCAGGGGGTGCAGGATACGCAGTATTTT	CASSSQGVQDTQYF	TRBV5-1	TRBJ2-3	TRBD1	few